Following are 27 T cell receptor beta chains from one sample sequenced in a study of blood T cells in healthy people across ages. The second PCR ran about 6 to 11 cycles with a sample-barcoded 5' primer and J-beta primers. TCRdb redid the calling of the 5' RACE reads with MiXCR, one entry per CDR3 protein. Of about 590,000 distinct CDR3 sequences in the sample, about 30% were seen once. Sequencing was done on a sample of blood. These TCRs come from a woman older than 75 in good health.

This sequence joins TRBV6-1 and TRBJ1-5; D is ambiguous. Germline V gene data show CDR1 as MNHNS and CDR2 as SASEGT. Trimming removed 2 bases at V and 0 bases at J, with 14 bases between. CDR3 size: 17 residues. CDR3 in DNA: TGTGCCAGCAGTGAACTCCCGGGGAGGATTAGCAATCAGCCCCAGCATTTT. Translation gives CASSELPGRISNQPQHF.

This clonotype showed up many times. V gene TRBV30 combines with J gene TRBJ2-7, with D possibly being TRBD2 (6 bases). CDR1 is GTSNPN and CDR2 is SVGIG in the germline V gene (reference sequence). Trimming removed 0 bases at V and 6 bases at J, with 15 bases between. The CDR3 runs to 14 residues. The CDR3 region is CAWSVRGLRLEQYF. DNA for the CDR3: TGTGCCTGGAGTGTACGGGGACTTCGTCTCGAGCAGTACTTC.

About this clonotype itself: A much bigger clone sits one base away, suggesting this may be a read error. J is TRBJ2-5 and V is TRBV5-1; the D call may be TRBD1 or TRBD2 (5 bases each). CDR3 length: 16 residues. Germline V gives CDR1 SGHRS, CDR2 YFSETQ. The germline V and J ends were trimmed by 6 bases and 2 bases, with 20 bases remaining between them. CDR3 nucleotides: TGCGCCAGCACCATGGGACGAGCGGCATCTCAAGAGACCCAGTACTTC. Its translation: CASTMGRAASQETQYF.

On this clonotype itself: The junction departs from germline at one end; a sequencing error may be responsible. The chain is built from TRBV20-1 and TRBJ1-1, with TRBD1 matching 8 bases. CDR3 length: 16 residues. Germline CDR1 reads DFQATT; CDR2 reads SNEGSKA (reference sequence). The CDR3 protein is CNARDLYGQGNTEAFF. The CDR3 DNA reads TGCAATGCTAGAGATTTATATGGACAGGGTAACACTGAAGCTTTCTTT.

The chain has TRBV2 and TRBJ2-2, with D perhaps given as TRBD1 or TRBD2 (5 bases each). CDR3 size: 15 residues. Per germline, CDR1 SNHLY and CDR2 FYNNEI. Trimming left V 2 bases short and J 4 bases short, with 11 bases between. CDR3 residues: CASSESGHSTGELFF. DNA for the CDR3: TGTGCCAGCAGTGAAAGCGGACACAGCACCGGGGAGCTGTTTTTT.

At least ten counts were recorded for this clonotype. The chain combines TRBV6-2 or TRBV6-3 with TRBJ2-1; no clear D gene. V lost 0 bases and J lost 5, with 8 bases in between. CDR3 length equals 14 residues. Germline-derived CDR1 and CDR2 are MNHEY and SVGEGT. CDR3 sequence reads: CASSYSSGHNEQFF. The CDR3 DNA reads as TGTGCCAGCAGTTACTCGTCCGGACACAATGAGCAGTTCTTC.

The CDR3 coding sequence is TGTGCCAGCAGTTACCATCGACAGGGCTCCTACGAGCAGTACTTC. This encodes CASSYHRQGSYEQYF. The chain employs TRBV6-6 and TRBJ2-7, with 7 nucleotides matching TRBD1. This CDR3 region has 15 residues. The V gene end was trimmed by 2 bases and the J gene end by 0 bases; junction bases not matched to a gene: 4. Germline assignment: CDR1 MNHNY and CDR2 SVGAGI (reference sequence).

On this clonotype: This could be a read error, since a much larger clone is one nucleotide away. This chain uses TRBV20-1 with TRBJ2-1; 9 bases are shared with TRBD1. This CDR3 is built from 15 residues. Germline lookup yields CDR1 DFQATT and CDR2 SNEGSKA (reference sequence). V lost 3 bases to trimming and J lost 13 bases; unmatched junction nucleotides: 16. The CDR3 is CSARKRDRVSKTQFF. Written as DNA, the CDR3 is TGCAGTGCTAGGAAGCGGGACAGGGTGAGCAAGACCCAGTTCTTC.

The V gene is TRBV7-2, the J gene TRBJ1-2; D might be TRBD1 (6 bases). CDR3 length: 14 amino acids. Germline V gives CDR1 SGHTA, CDR2 FQGNSA. With 7 bases removed from V and 1 base from J, the gap between germline ends came to 13 bases. The CDR3 region is CASTRRGINYGYTF. The CDR3 DNA sequence: TGTGCCAGCACCCGAAGGGGGATTAACTATGGCTACACCTTC.

The CDR3 loop is CSASPPAGGAFGYTF. As DNA, the CDR3 is TGCAGTGCTAGCCCCCCTGCGGGGGGCGCCTTTGGCTACACCTTC. J is TRBJ1-2 and V is TRBV20-1; a weak D match, TRBD1 (6 bases). Germline assignment: CDR1 DFQATT and CDR2 SNEGSKA (reference sequence). The CDR3 covers 15 residues. Deletions cut 3 bases from V and 7 bases from J, with 21 bases between.

This clonotype was seen a handful of times. The chain employs TRBV27 and TRBJ1-5; 8 bases match TRBD1. The CDR3 extends over 15 amino acids. The ends lost 4 bases at V and 4 bases at J; junction bases unmatched: 6. Germline CDR1 is MNHEY and CDR2 is SMNVEV (reference sequence). The CDR3: CASSSSTGANQPQHF. CDR3 bases: TGTGCCAGCAGTTCCTCGACAGGGGCGAATCAGCCCCAGCATTTT.

In this sample, this clonotype turned up a few times. A much larger clone sits a single nucleotide away, making a read error possible. This chain uses TRBV5-1 with TRBJ2-5; 10 bases are shared with TRBD2. The CDR3 has 15 residues. Germline values: CDR1 SGHRS, CDR2 YFSETQ. Germline trimming cut 4 bases from V and 1 base from J; bases unmatched to any gene: 4. The CDR3 protein is CASSGTSAPQETQYF. The CDR3 nucleotides read TGCGCCAGCAGCGGGACTAGCGCGCCCCAAGAGACCCAGTACTTC.

Comment on this clonotype: This may come from a read error, since a much larger clone is one base off. The V and J genes are TRBV5-1 and TRBJ2-7; possibly TRBD2 for D (6 bases). Looked up from germline, CDR1 is SGHRS and CDR2 is YFSETQ. Trimming took 3 bases from V and 12 from J, leaving 22 bases between them. CDR3 size: 14 residues. The CDR3, as DNA: TGCGCCAGCAGCTGGGCAGGGACTTTCTCTAGAGCGTACTTC. Protein sequence: CASSWAGTFSRAYF.

This chain connects TRBV12-5 to TRBJ2-3; 15 bases line up with TRBD2. Losses at the gene ends were 4 bases for V and 5 bases for J; bases not matched to a gene: 1. Germline V CDR1 and CDR2: LGHNT, FRNRAP. The CDR3 has 15 residues. DNA of the CDR3: TGTGCTAGTGGTTCGGGACTAGCGGGAGGAGATACGCAGTATTTT. Translating gives CASGSGLAGGDTQYF.

This clonotype showed up many times. This sequence joins TRBV20-1 and TRBJ1-5, with a possible D match to TRBD1 (5 bases). From germline, CDR1 is DFQATT and CDR2 SNEGSKA (reference sequence). This CDR3 comprises 16 residues. The ends were cut back, 5 bases at V and 6 bases at J, with 23 bases in the middle. CDR3: CSAPPGRAGRSQPQHF. The DNA for the CDR3 is TGCAGTGCTCCCCCGGGGCGGGCAGGTCGCAGTCAGCCCCAGCATTTT.

This clonotype was seen ten or more times. The rearrangement uses TRBV6-2 or TRBV6-3 and TRBJ2-7; 7 positions agree with TRBD1. The length of the CDR3 is 15 residues. Germline loops: CDR1 MNHEY, CDR2 SVGEGT. The J segment lost 0 bases and the V segment lost 6 bases, leaving 8 bases of the junction unmatched. The CDR3 is CASRTGQVFSYEQYF. As DNA, the CDR3 is TGTGCCAGCAGAACCGGACAGGTATTCTCCTACGAGCAGTACTTC.

The V call is TRBV5-1, the J call TRBJ2-1; D is uncertain. Trimming left V 5 bases short and J 5 bases short, with 14 bases between. Germline values: CDR1 SGHRS, CDR2 YFSETQ. The CDR3 loop spans 14 amino acids. The CDR3 DNA is TGCGCCAGCAGGGACCAGCCCGGCCACAATGAGCAGTTCTTC. Protein product: CASRDQPGHNEQFF.

This clonotype was recorded at least ten times. The chain uses TRBV6-2 or TRBV6-3 and TRBJ2-3; TRBD1 matches at 9 bases. Germline trimming cut 0 bases from V and 5 bases from J; bases unmatched to any gene: 6. The CDR3 runs to 16 residues. From germline, CDR1 is MNHEY and CDR2 SVGEGT. The CDR3 loop reads CASSYSGTGSQDTQYF. In DNA form, the CDR3 reads TGTGCCAGCAGTTACTCGGGGACAGGGTCTCAAGATACGCAGTATTTT.

In its sample, this clonotype was seen many times. This chain uses TRBV4-3 with TRBJ2-6; D remains unclear. Looked up from germline, CDR1 is LGHNA and CDR2 is YSLEER. The ends were cut back, 4 bases at V and 2 bases at J, with 12 bases in the middle. The CDR3 sequence is 16 residues long. CDR3 sequence reads: CASSPSVGTGANVLTF. The CDR3, as DNA: TGCGCCAGCAGCCCAAGTGTAGGGACTGGGGCCAACGTCCTGACTTTC.

The table lists this clonotype with many counts. V and J are TRBV20-1 and TRBJ2-7; 8 bases map to TRBD1. J gave up 4 bases and V 6 bases, and 11 bases lay outside the gene matches. The CDR3 has 14 amino acids. CDR1 DFQATT and CDR2 SNEGSKA come from the germline V gene (reference sequence). In nucleotides, the CDR3 is TGCAGTGCCTCCCTAGGGGACAGGCCGTACGAGCAGTACTTC. It is translated as CSASLGDRPYEQYF.

This rearrangement joins TRBV5-1 to TRBJ2-5, with 8 bases matching TRBD1. Germline trimming cut 4 bases from V and 0 bases from J; bases unmatched to any gene: 2. CDR1 is SGHRS, CDR2 YFSETQ, per germline. This CDR3 is 14 amino acids long. The CDR3 loop is CASSQGQDQETQYF. CDR3 coding DNA: TGCGCCAGCAGCCAGGGACAGGACCAAGAGACCCAGTACTTC.

As to this clonotype: A much larger clonotype is one base distant, so this may be a read error. This chain's CDR3 is CASSYAGRDQPQHF. The CDR3 bases are TGTGCCAGCAGTTATGCTGGCAGGGATCAGCCCCAGCATTTT. This chain joins TRBV6-2 or TRBV6-3 and TRBJ1-5; D is perhaps TRBD1 (5 bases). V shed 3 bases and J shed 5 bases, with 11 bases lying between them. Per germline, CDR1 MNHEY and CDR2 SVGEGT. The CDR3 is 14 amino acids.

The V call is TRBV5-6, the J call TRBJ2-7, with 13 bases identical to TRBD2. Germline CDR1 reads SGHDT; CDR2 reads YYEEEE. The CDR3 is 15 residues long. Unmatched junction bases numbered 2, after V lost 3 bases and J lost 2 bases. In DNA form, the CDR3 reads TGTGCCAGCAGCTCGACTAGCGGGGGGACCTACGAGCAGTACTTC. It specifies CASSSTSGGTYEQYF.

As regards this clonotype: One base away lies a much larger clone, so this may be a sequencing read error. The V call is TRBV20-1, the J call TRBJ2-3; a weak D match, TRBD2 (6 bases). With 3 bases removed from V and 0 bases from J, the gap between germline ends came to 22 bases. Germline lookup yields CDR1 DFQATT and CDR2 SNEGSKA (reference sequence). This CDR3 comprises 18 residues. CDR3: CSASLTGEAYSSTDTQYF. DNA for the CDR3: TGCAGTGCTAGTTTAACCGGGGAGGCCTATTCTAGCACAGATACGCAGTATTTT.

At least ten counts were recorded for this clonotype. The chain joins TRBV7-8 to TRBJ2-3; D is uncertain. With 5 bases removed from V and 2 bases from J, the gap between germline ends came to 2 bases. The CDR3 consists of 11 residues. Germline V lookup: CDR1 SGHVS, CDR2 FQNEAQ. CDR3 coding DNA: TGTGCCAGCAGCGCCACAGATACGCAGTATTTT. Protein: CASSATDTQYF.

This clonotype appeared many times. The chain recombines TRBV10-3 with TRBJ1-2; D unresolved. V was pared by 10 bases and J by 2 bases, with 17 bases between. Looked up from germline, CDR1 is ENHRY and CDR2 is SYGVKD. This CDR3 comprises 14 residues. CDR3 sequence reads: CATESRVENYGYTF. CDR3 in DNA: TGTGCCACTGAGAGTAGGGTGGAAAACTATGGCTACACCTTC.

This chain connects TRBV2 to TRBJ2-1, with TRBD2 matching over 14 bases. This CDR3 comprises 16 residues. Looked up from germline, CDR1 is SNHLY and CDR2 is FYNNEI. J was trimmed by 9 bases and V by 4 bases; bases with no gene match: 8. CDR3 coding DNA: TGTGCCAGCAGTGCTAGACTAGCGGGGGGGGACAGTGAGCAGTTCTTC. Translation: CASSARLAGGDSEQFF.